The 27 T cell receptor beta chains in this list originate from one sample, sequenced in a study of blood T cells in healthy people across ages. A second PCR of 7 to 11 cycles used a sample-barcoded 5' primer and a J-beta primer mix. Via MiXCR, TCRdb re-called the 5' RACE reads, giving one row per CDR3 protein. The sample lists hundreds of thousands of distinct CDR3 sequences, about 28% occurring once. The sequencing input was blood. These receptors were taken from a woman of 80 years or more in good health.

The CDR3 nucleotides are TGCAGTGTCGCCGGTCGGGGGTCCCGGGAGACCCAGTACTTC. Its protein is CSVAGRGSRETQYF. This chain links TRBV20-1 with TRBJ2-5; TRBD2 is a possible D gene (6 bases). This CDR3 contains 14 residues. The V end was cut by 7 bases, the J end by 5 bases, with 20 bases between. CDR1 and CDR2 from the germline V gene are DFQATT and SNEGSKA (reference sequence).

The chain links TRBV27 to TRBJ1-3, with D possibly being TRBD1 (6 bases). The germline V gene encodes CDR1 MNHEY and CDR2 SMNVEV (reference sequence). The CDR3 loop spans 17 amino acids. V lost 5 bases and J 2 bases, leaving 19 bases between the germline ends. In DNA form, the CDR3 reads TGTGCCAGCAGTCCAACGGGCAGGGGTCGAACTGGAAACACCATATATTTT. Translation gives CASSPTGRGRTGNTIYF.

This clonotype was recorded many times. The chain is built from TRBV20-1 and TRBJ2-5; 8 bases fit TRBD2. Germline V gene lookup returns CDR1 DFQATT and CDR2 SNEGSKA (reference sequence). The CDR3 sequence is 13 residues long. J gave up 5 bases and V 6 bases, and 8 bases lay outside the gene matches. This CDR3 reads CSAGLTSAETQYF. The CDR3 DNA is TGCAGTGCGGGCCTGACTAGCGCGGAGACCCAGTACTTC.

This clonotype was recorded a few times. The V call is TRBV5-6, the J call TRBJ1-1, with 7 bases aligning to TRBD1. Germline lookup yields CDR1 SGHDT and CDR2 YYEEEE. V was clipped by 4 bases and J by 6 bases; unmatched bases: 21. CDR3 length equals 18 residues. The CDR3 DNA reads as TGTGCCAGCAGCCTGGAATGGCCGGGACAGAAGATCCCACCTGAAGCTTTCTTT. It translates to CASSLEWPGQKIPPEAFF.

The rearrangement links TRBV9 to TRBJ2-6; D not resolved. Germline-derived CDR1 and CDR2 are SGDLS and YYNGEE. The CDR3 spans 17 residues. Between the trimmed V and J ends, which lost 4 bases and 0 bases, there was a span of 14 bases. The CDR3 nucleotides are TGTGCCAGCAGCCCTAACGCTCTCTCCTCTGGGGCCAACGTCCTGACTTTC. Translated, it gives CASSPNALSSGANVLTF.

This clonotype has more than one count but fewer than ten. The V gene is TRBV9, the J gene TRBJ1-1, with unresolved D. Trimming stripped 0 bases from V and 1 base from J, with 10 bases between. Per germline, CDR1 SGDLS and CDR2 YYNGEE. This CDR3 is built from 15 residues. Written as DNA, the CDR3 is TGTGCCAGCAGCGTAGACCCGGGGAAGAACACTGAAGCTTTCTTT. This translates into CASSVDPGKNTEAFF.

This clonotype has a count of ten or more. The chain recombines TRBV12-3 or TRBV12-4 with TRBJ1-2; TRBD1 is a possible D gene (6 bases). This CDR3 has 15 amino acids. Trimming removed 5 bases at V and 8 bases at J, with 21 bases between. This CDR3 is CASSLSKGVQGGYTF. The CDR3 region has the DNA TGTGCCAGCAGTCTATCGAAGGGGGTTCAGGGGGGCTACACCTTC.

This clonotype was counted ten times or more. This rearrangement joins TRBV11-2 to TRBJ2-5, with unresolved D. With 3 bases removed from V and 4 bases from J, the gap between germline ends came to 9 bases. Germline lookup yields CDR1 SGHAT and CDR2 FQNNGV. CDR3 size: 13 residues. The CDR3 protein is CASSFARLETQYF. The CDR3, as DNA: TGTGCCAGCAGCTTCGCTAGACTAGAGACCCAGTACTTC.

Concerning this clonotype itself: A read error may explain this, as a much larger clone is one base away. The chain is built from TRBV20-1 and TRBJ1-1; 7 bases map to TRBD1. The CDR3 is 12 amino acids. Germline V CDR1 and CDR2: DFQATT, SNEGSKA (reference sequence). As DNA, the CDR3 is TGCAGTGCTGCAGGGGGGAACACTGAAACTTTCTTT. It is translated as CSAAGGNTETFF.

This clonotype appeared a single time. The gene calls are TRBV20-1 and TRBJ2-3, with TRBD2 matching 11 bases. Germline CDR1 and CDR2: DFQATT and SNEGSKA (reference sequence). This CDR3 region has 15 residues. The V gene end was trimmed by 6 bases and the J gene end by 0 bases; junction bases not matched to a gene: 5. CDR3 nucleotide sequence: TGCAGTGCCATACTAGCGGGGGAGAGCACAGATACGCAGTATTTT. It translates to CSAILAGESTDTQYF.

This clonotype was observed many times. The chain has TRBV7-2 and TRBJ2-7; D not resolved. Trimming took 5 bases from V and 6 from J, leaving 14 bases between them. This CDR3 contains 13 residues. Germline CDR1 is SGHTA and CDR2 is FQGNSA. In nucleotides, the CDR3 is TGTGCCAGCAGCCCTCGTAATGGTGGCGAGCAGTACTTC. It codes for CASSPRNGGEQYF.

This clonotype has more than one count but fewer than ten. This rearrangement joins TRBV7-2 to TRBJ1-3; D not certain. The CDR3 totals 15 residues. Trimming left V 4 bases short and J 0 bases short, with 10 bases between. Germline CDR1 SGHTA, CDR2 FQGNSA. In nucleotides, the CDR3 is TGTGCCAGCAGCTCTGGACGAGTCTCTGGAAACACCATATATTTT. This sequence encodes CASSSGRVSGNTIYF. Based on the CDR3 plus reference TRBV7-2 and TRBJ1-3, the full variable domain is GAGVSQSPSNKVTEKGKDVELRCDPISGHTALYWYRQSLGQGLEFLIYFQGNSAPDKSGLPSDRFSAERTGGSVSTLTIQRTQQEDSAVYLCASSSGRVSGNTIYFGEGSWLTVV.

This clonotype turned up a few times. This rearrangement joins TRBV5-6 to TRBJ1-2; D is unclear. V gave up 5 bases and J gave up 3 bases, with 11 bases separating them. This CDR3 has 13 residues. Germline lookup yields CDR1 SGHDT and CDR2 YYEEEE. Here the CDR3 reads CASSSTPYYGYTF. DNA of the CDR3: TGTGCCAGCAGTTCAACACCATACTATGGCTACACCTTC.

This clonotype appeared a few times. This chain links TRBV24-1 with TRBJ2-3; D is uncertain. The CDR3 is made up of 13 amino acids. Trimming pared 4 bases from V and 4 bases from J, leaving 8 bases between. In germline, CDR1 is KGHDR, CDR2 SFDVKD. The CDR3 is CATSEHKADTQYF. CDR3 bases: TGTGCCACCAGTGAACATAAGGCAGATACGCAGTATTTT.

About this clonotype itself: Being one base from a much bigger clone, this may be a read error. The chain employs TRBV5-1 and TRBJ1-2; 8 bases map to TRBD1. CDR1 is SGHRS and CDR2 is YFSETQ in the germline V gene. With 5 bases clipped from V and 9 bases from J, the junction kept 18 bases outside the gene matches. The CDR3 spans 16 residues. The chain's CDR3 is CASSRNQGAAQTSYTF. DNA of the CDR3: TGCGCCAGCAGTCGTAACCAGGGGGCTGCCCAGACCAGCTACACCTTC.

The V call is TRBV19, the J call TRBJ2-7; tentative D call: TRBD1 (6 bases). V was pared by 5 bases and J by 9 bases, with 17 bases between. CDR1 and CDR2 from the germline V gene are LNHDA and SQIVND (reference sequence). The length of the CDR3 is 13 residues. The CDR3 sequence is CASSVQGGAGQYF. The CDR3 DNA reads TGTGCCAGTAGTGTCCAAGGGGGAGCAGGGCAGTACTTC.

This clonotype appeared many times. The CDR3 nucleotides are TGTGCCAGCAGCTCCCGGACTAGCGGAGAGTACAATGAGCAGTTCTTC. It encodes CASSSRTSGEYNEQFF. The V gene is TRBV7-6, the J gene TRBJ2-1; 10 nucleotides align to TRBD2. This CDR3 is built from 16 residues. V was clipped by 4 bases and J by 4 bases; unmatched bases: 7. Germline lookup yields CDR1 SGHVS and CDR2 FNYEAQ.

Ten or more counts support this clonotype. The rearrangement links TRBV2 to TRBJ2-1; the match to TRBD1 covers 7 bases. Germline CDR1 and CDR2: SNHLY and FYNNEI. After removal of 1 base from V and 9 bases from J, the junction contained 3 bases not matched to a gene. The CDR3 sequence is 13 residues long. The CDR3 sequence: CASSEVGGSEQFF. The CDR3 bases are TGTGCCAGCAGTGAAGTAGGGGGCTCTGAGCAGTTCTTC.

The chain joins TRBV4-3 to TRBJ2-2; tentative D call: TRBD2 (5 bases). The CDR3 spans 16 residues. Per germline, CDR1 LGHNA and CDR2 YSLEER. The V and J ends lost 1 base and 4 bases respectively, with 13 bases between them. CDR3 loop: CASSQARDSPTGELFF. CDR3 bases: TGCGCCAGCAGCCAAGCGAGGGATAGTCCCACCGGGGAGCTGTTTTTT.

V is TRBV11-2 and J is TRBJ2-4, with TRBD2 matching over 11 bases. The DNA end is more similar to TRBJ2-5, so the J call may be wrong. The CDR3 spans 16 residues. Germline lookup yields CDR1 SGHAT and CDR2 FQNNGV. The DNA of the CDR3 is TGTGCCAGCAGTTCCCCTAGCGGGGGGCGAGTCGAGACCCAGTACTTC. Translated, it gives CASSSPSGGRVETQYF.

This clonotype has just a few counts. V and J are TRBV29-1 and TRBJ1-1; D may be TRBD1 (5 bases). CDR1 and CDR2 (germline): SQVTM, ANQGSEA. This CDR3 spans 12 amino acids. The ends were cut back, 7 bases at V and 7 bases at J, with 16 bases in the middle. CDR3 in DNA: TGCAGCGCTTACAGGACCGGCGGTGAAGCTTTCTTT. This gives the protein CSAYRTGGEAFF.

The V gene is TRBV5-1, the J gene TRBJ2-3, with 10 bases fitting TRBD2. This CDR3 spans 16 amino acids. J gave up 5 bases and V 0 bases, and 6 bases lay outside the gene matches. The V gene's germline CDR1 is SGHRS and CDR2 YFSETQ. CDR3 protein: CASSLDQRGGQDTQYF. The CDR3, as DNA: TGCGCCAGCAGCTTGGATCAGCGGGGGGGCCAAGATACGCAGTATTTT.

CDR3 sequence reads: CASSLDRVGNSPLHF. The CDR3 bases are TGTGCCAGCAGCTTAGATCGGGTCGGGAATTCACCCCTCCACTTT. The genes are TRBV11-3 and TRBJ1-6; D remains unclear. CDR1 is SGHNT, CDR2 YENEEA, per germline. Trimming cost V 0 bases and J 7 bases, with 10 bases left between them. The CDR3 has 15 residues.

The chain is built from TRBV11-2 and TRBJ2-1, with D perhaps TRBD1 or TRBD2 (5 bases each). Germline-derived CDR1 and CDR2 are SGHAT and FQNNGV. The CDR3 has 13 residues. Deletions cut 0 bases from V and 15 bases from J, with 15 bases between. CDR3 bases: TGTGCCAGCAGCTTAGAAGGTGGGGGTATGGGGTTCTTC. Encoded protein: CASSLEGGGMGFF. The whole variable domain, remainder taken from reference TRBV11-2 and TRBJ2-1, is EAGVAQSPRYKIIEKRQSVAFWCNPISGHATLYWYQQILGQGPKLLIQFQNNGVVDDSQLPKDRFSAERLKGVDSTLKIQPAKLEDSAVYLCASSLEGGGMGFFGPGTRLTVL.

This clonotype occurred many times. The chain employs TRBV20-1 and TRBJ1-2; the D is unclear. Per germline, CDR1 DFQATT and CDR2 SNEGSKA (reference sequence). CDR3 length: 10 amino acids. Trimming removed 5 bases from V and 8 bases from J, with 9 bases in between. Written as DNA, the CDR3 is TGCAGTGCTGAACAGAACGGCTACACCTTC. It codes for CSAEQNGYTF.

This clonotype was observed many times. The chain combines TRBV9 with TRBJ2-1; 11 nucleotides match TRBD2. The CDR3 runs to 16 residues. Germline V gene data show CDR1 as SGDLS and CDR2 as YYNGEE. The V gene end was trimmed by 5 bases and the J gene end by 9 bases; junction bases not matched to a gene: 13. The CDR3 DNA reads TGTGCCAGCAGTGAAAATAGCGGGGGGGCTTTCAGTGAGCAGTTCTTC. This gives the protein CASSENSGGAFSEQFF.

As for this clonotype: Possible read error: a much larger clone is one base away. The rearrangement links TRBV11-2 to TRBJ1-2; unclear D gene. CDR1 and CDR2 (germline): SGHAT, FQNNGV. CDR3 length: 13 amino acids. This chain's CDR3 is CAGSLVGAYGYTF. The CDR3 DNA reads as TGTGCCGGCAGCTTAGTTGGTGCCTATGGCTACACCTTC.